The 12 T cell receptor beta chains given below trace back to one sample, sequenced in a study of shared clonotypes between healthy human individuals. Sequenced by immunoSEQ multiplex PCR; TCRdb stores in-frame clones only, minus some. The sample contains fewer than 3 million clones, about nine tenths of which appear only once. What was sequenced was naive CD4+ T cells from PBMCs. Subset denoted: CD45RA+ positively selected. The receptors were sampled from a man aged 18 to 29 in good health. Some clones in this sample may be carry-over from other donors' samples.

This chain joins TRBV9 and TRBJ2-5, with TRBD1 matching 11 bases. CDR3 length: 16 amino acids. V shed 0 bases and J 1 base; nucleotides not matched to a gene: 2. Germline lookup yields CDR1 SGDLS and CDR2 YYNGEE. CDR3 residues: CASSVGGTGGQETQYF. The CDR3 DNA reads TGTGCCAGCAGCGTAGGTGGGACAGGGGGCCAAGAGACCCAGTACTTC.

The chain couples TRBV20-1 to TRBJ2-5; D unresolved. With 6 bases removed from V and 1 base from J, the gap between germline ends came to 6 bases. There are 11 residues in the CDR3. Per germline, CDR1 DFQATT and CDR2 SNEGSKA (reference sequence). CDR3 region: CSAAVQETQYF. As DNA, the CDR3 is TGCAGTGCCGCAGTCCAAGAGACCCAGTACTTC.

Worth noting for this clone: Different DNA sequences within this sample yield the same CDR3. The chain employs TRBV19 and TRBJ2-6; D not resolved. Trimming removed 3 bases at V and 1 base at J, with 1 base between. Per the germline V gene, CDR1 is LNHDA and CDR2 is SQIVND (reference sequence). The CDR3 totals 13 residues. CDR3 residues: CASSISGANVLTF. The CDR3 region has the DNA TGTGCCAGTAGTATTTCTGGGGCCAACGTCCTGACTTTC.

This clone was detected once. The same CDR3 also results from other DNA sequences found in this sample. The CDR3 sequence: CSVERAMARGGRLQFF. In DNA, the CDR3 is TGCAGCGTTGAGCGTGCCATGGCGCGGGGCGGACGGTTACAGTTCTTC. The chain uses TRBV29-1 and TRBJ2-1; TRBD2 might be the D (6 bases). In germline, CDR1 is SQVTM, CDR2 ANQGSEA. The length of the CDR3 is 16 residues. V lost 3 bases and J lost 13, with 28 bases in between.

As regards this clone: Other DNA sequences in this specimen translate into the identical CDR3. This chain joins TRBV18 and TRBJ2-7, with D maybe TRBD1 (6 bases). V was trimmed by 3 bases and J by 4 bases, leaving 16 bases between them. This CDR3 comprises 15 residues. CDR1 KGHSH and CDR2 LQKENI come from the germline V gene. CDR3 nucleotide sequence: TGTGCCAGCTCACCTGGCCAGGGGCTGTCTTACGAGCAGTACTTC. Its translation is CASSPGQGLSYEQYF.

V gene TRBV19 combines with J gene TRBJ1-2; D is ambiguous. The V end was cut by 6 bases, the J end by 3 bases, with 14 bases between. This CDR3 is 14 amino acids long. The germline CDR1 and CDR2 sequences are LNHDA and SQIVND (reference sequence). The CDR3 reads CASSTRAGDYGYTF. In DNA, the CDR3 is TGTGCCAGTAGCACCCGGGCCGGGGACTATGGCTACACCTTC.

The sample holds one count of this clone. The chain is built from TRBV7-2 and TRBJ2-7; D is perhaps TRBD1 (5 bases). This CDR3 is built from 16 residues. Looked up from germline, CDR1 is SGHTA and CDR2 is FQGNSA. Deletions cut 1 base from V and 4 bases from J, with 17 bases between. The CDR3 spells CASSLGPGSPTYEQYF. CDR3 sequence (DNA): TGTGCCAGCAGCTTAGGCCCAGGGTCCCCAACTTACGAGCAGTACTTC.

The chain recombines TRBV7-2 with TRBJ1-3; D not certain. Per the germline V gene, CDR1 is SGHTA and CDR2 is FQGNSA. The V end was cut by 3 bases, the J end by 0 bases, with 12 bases between. The CDR3 spans 16 residues. The CDR3 DNA is TGTGCCAGCAGCTTCGTGGGGTCAAACTCTGGAAACACCATATATTTT. It encodes CASSFVGSNSGNTIYF.

V and J are TRBV5-1 and TRBJ2-5; 12 bases agree with TRBD2. J gave up 3 bases and V 2 bases, and 5 bases lay outside the gene matches. Looked up from germline, CDR1 is SGHRS and CDR2 is YFSETQ. The CDR3 sequence is 16 residues long. DNA of the CDR3: TGCGCCAGCAGCTTACTAGCGGGAGGCCCAAAAGAGACCCAGTACTTC. Translated: CASSLLAGGPKETQYF.

The chain carries TRBV7-8 and TRBJ1-2; no clear D. CDR1 is SGHVS, CDR2 FQNEAQ, per germline. The CDR3 consists of 15 residues. The V and J ends lost 4 bases and 0 bases respectively, with 12 bases between them. The CDR3 DNA follows: TGTGCCAGCAGCTCCGGTGGCGGATCTAACTATGGCTACACCTTC. It yields the protein CASSSGGGSNYGYTF.

The gene calls are TRBV5-4 and TRBJ2-7, with D possibly matching TRBD2 (7 bases). Trimming shortened V by 0 bases and J by 3 bases, and 13 bases separated the two germline ends. CDR1 is SGHNT, CDR2 YYREEE, per germline (reference sequence). The CDR3 consists of 15 residues. Here the CDR3 DNA reads TGTGCCAGCAGCTTGGCGGGGGGCAAAAACTACGAGCAGTACTTC. Translating it yields CASSLAGGKNYEQYF.

The V and J genes are TRBV27 and TRBJ1-1, with D hard to call. The germline CDR1 and CDR2 sequences are MNHEY and SMNVEV (reference sequence). V dropped 2 bases and J dropped 5 bases, with 9 bases sitting between them. This CDR3 spans 13 amino acids. The CDR3: CASSLRRETEAFF. The CDR3, as DNA: TGTGCCAGCAGTTTACGAAGGGAGACTGAAGCTTTCTTT.